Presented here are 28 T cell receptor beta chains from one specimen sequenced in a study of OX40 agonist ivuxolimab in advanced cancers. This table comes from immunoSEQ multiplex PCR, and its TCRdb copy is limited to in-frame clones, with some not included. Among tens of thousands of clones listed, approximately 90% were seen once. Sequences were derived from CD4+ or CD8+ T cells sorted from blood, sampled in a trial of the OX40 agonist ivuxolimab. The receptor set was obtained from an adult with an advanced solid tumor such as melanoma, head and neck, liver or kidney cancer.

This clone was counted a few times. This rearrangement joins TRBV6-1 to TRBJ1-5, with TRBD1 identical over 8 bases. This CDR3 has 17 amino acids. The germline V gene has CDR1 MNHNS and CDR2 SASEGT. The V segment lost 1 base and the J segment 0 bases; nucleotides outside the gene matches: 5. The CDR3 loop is CASSEEAGGYSNQPQHF. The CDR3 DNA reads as TGTGCCAGCAGTGAAGAAGCAGGGGGCTATAGCAATCAGCCCCAGCATTTT.

The CDR3, as DNA: TGTGCCAGCAAACTCCGGGGGTACGGGCAAGAGACCCAGTACTTC. It codes for CASKLRGYGQETQYF. This chain uses TRBV2 with TRBJ2-5, with D maybe TRBD2 (6 bases). The germline V and J ends were trimmed by 7 bases and 2 bases, with 17 bases remaining between them. From germline, CDR1 is SNHLY and CDR2 FYNNEI. The CDR3 length is 15 residues.

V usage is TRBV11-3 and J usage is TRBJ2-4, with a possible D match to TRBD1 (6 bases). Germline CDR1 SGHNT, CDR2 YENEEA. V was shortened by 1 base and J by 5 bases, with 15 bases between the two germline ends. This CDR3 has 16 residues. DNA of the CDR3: TGTGCCAGCAGCTTAGGTGACAGGCGGGCTGAAAACATTCAGTACTTC. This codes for CASSLGDRRAENIQYF.

The CDR3 nucleotides read TGTGCCTGGAGTGAAGTGGGGCGGACCTACGAGCAGTACTTC. It is translated as CAWSEVGRTYEQYF. This sequence joins TRBV30 and TRBJ2-7; D might be TRBD1 (5 bases). Trimming stripped 1 base from V and 2 bases from J, with 12 bases between. Germline V gene data show CDR1 as GTSNPN and CDR2 as SVGIG (reference sequence). The CDR3 has 14 amino acids. Full variable domain (remainder filled in from reference TRBV30 and TRBJ2-7): SQTIHQWPATLVQPVGSPLSLECTVEGTSNPNLYWYRQAAGRGLQLLFYSVGIGQISSEVPQNLSASRPQDRQFILSSKKLLLSDSGFYLCAWSEVGRTYEQYFGPGTRLTVT.

This CDR3 is CATSRTGTSDEQYF. Here the CDR3 DNA reads TGTGCCACCAGCAGAACGGGGACTAGCGACGAGCAGTACTTC. J is TRBJ2-7 and V is TRBV15; the match to TRBD2 covers 10 bases. This CDR3 is 14 amino acids long. Germline assignment: CDR1 LNHNV and CDR2 YYDKDF (reference sequence). J lost 5 bases, V lost 2 bases, and 3 bases had no gene match.

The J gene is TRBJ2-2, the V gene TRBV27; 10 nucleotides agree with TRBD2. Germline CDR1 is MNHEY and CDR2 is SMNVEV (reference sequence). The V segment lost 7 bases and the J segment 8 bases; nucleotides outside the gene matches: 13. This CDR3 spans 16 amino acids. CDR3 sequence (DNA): TGTGCCAGCACCCCCCGGCTAGCGGGAGTTTCGGGGGAGCTGTTTTTT. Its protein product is CASTPRLAGVSGELFF.

The DNA for the CDR3 is TGTGCCAGCACCGGAAACGACAGGGGTGGAAACACCATATATTTT. It yields the protein CASTGNDRGGNTIYF. The chain couples TRBV28 to TRBJ1-3; 8 bases align to TRBD1. The trim removed 7 bases at V and 3 bases at J, leaving 8 bases unmatched. The CDR3 is made up of 15 amino acids. Looked up from germline, CDR1 is MDHEN and CDR2 is SYDVKM. The whole variable domain, remainder taken from reference TRBV28 and TRBJ1-3, is DVKVTQSSRYLVKRTGEKVFLECVQDMDHENMFWYRQDPGLGLRLIYFSYDVKMKEKGDIPEGYSVSREKKERFSLILESASTNQTSMYLCASTGNDRGGNTIYFGEGSWLTVV.

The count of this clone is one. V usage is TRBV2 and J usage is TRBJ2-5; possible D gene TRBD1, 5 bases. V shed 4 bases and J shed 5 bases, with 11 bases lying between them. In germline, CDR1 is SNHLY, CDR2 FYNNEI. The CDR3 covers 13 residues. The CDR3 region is CASSGAGWETQYF. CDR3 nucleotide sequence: TGTGCCAGCAGTGGTGCAGGGTGGGAGACCCAGTACTTC.

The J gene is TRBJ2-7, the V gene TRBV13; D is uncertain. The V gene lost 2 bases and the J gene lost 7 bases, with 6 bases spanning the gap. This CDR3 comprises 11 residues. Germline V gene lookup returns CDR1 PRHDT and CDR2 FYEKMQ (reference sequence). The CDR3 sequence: CASSLRWEQYF. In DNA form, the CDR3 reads TGTGCCAGCAGCTTAAGGTGGGAGCAGTACTTC.

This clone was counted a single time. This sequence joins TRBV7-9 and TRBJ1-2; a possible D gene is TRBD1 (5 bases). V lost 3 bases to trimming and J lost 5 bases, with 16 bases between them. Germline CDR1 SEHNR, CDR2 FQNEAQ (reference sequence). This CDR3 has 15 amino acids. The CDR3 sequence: CASSLSGGSSYGYTF. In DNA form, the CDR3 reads TGTGCCAGCAGCTTGAGTGGGGGTTCCTCTTATGGCTACACCTTC. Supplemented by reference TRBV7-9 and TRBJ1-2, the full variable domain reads DTGVSQNPRHKITKRGQNVTFRCDPISEHNRLYWYRQTLGQGPEFLTYFQNEAQLEKSRLLSDRFSAERPKGSFSTLEIQRTEQGDSAMYLCASSLSGGSSYGYTFGSGTRLTVV.

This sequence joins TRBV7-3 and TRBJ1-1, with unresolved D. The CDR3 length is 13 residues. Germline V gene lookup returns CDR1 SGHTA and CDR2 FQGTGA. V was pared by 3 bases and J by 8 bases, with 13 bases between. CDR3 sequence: CASSLGGVEEAFF. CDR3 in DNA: TGTGCCAGCAGCTTGGGCGGAGTGGAGGAAGCTTTCTTT.

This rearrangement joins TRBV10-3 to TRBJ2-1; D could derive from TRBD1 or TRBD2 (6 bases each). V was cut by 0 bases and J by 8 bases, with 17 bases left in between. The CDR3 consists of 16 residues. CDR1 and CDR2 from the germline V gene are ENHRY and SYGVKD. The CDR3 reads CAISESSGAEGDEQFF. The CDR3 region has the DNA TGTGCCATCAGTGAGTCTTCGGGAGCGGAGGGGGATGAGCAGTTCTTC.

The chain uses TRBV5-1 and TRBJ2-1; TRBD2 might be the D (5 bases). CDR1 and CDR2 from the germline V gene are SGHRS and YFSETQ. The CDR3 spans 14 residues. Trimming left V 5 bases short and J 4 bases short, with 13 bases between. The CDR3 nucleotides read TGCGCCAGCAGTCACGAAACGGGGTACAATGAGCAGTTCTTC. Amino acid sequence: CASSHETGYNEQFF.

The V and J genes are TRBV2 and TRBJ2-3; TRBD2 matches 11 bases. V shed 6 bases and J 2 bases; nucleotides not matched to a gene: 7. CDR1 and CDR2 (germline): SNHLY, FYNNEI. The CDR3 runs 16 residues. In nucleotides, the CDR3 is TGTGCCAGCAGGGCGACTAGCGGGACTCCCACAGATACGCAGTATTTT. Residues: CASRATSGTPTDTQYF.

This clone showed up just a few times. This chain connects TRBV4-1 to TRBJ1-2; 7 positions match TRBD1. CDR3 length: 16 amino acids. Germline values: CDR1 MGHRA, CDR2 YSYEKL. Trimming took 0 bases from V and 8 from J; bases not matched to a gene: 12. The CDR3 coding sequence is TGCGCCAGCAGCCAAGATCGCTGGGGGGGACAGAGAGGCTACACCTTC. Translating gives CASSQDRWGGQRGYTF.

CDR3 loop: CASSRTSSYNEQFF. CDR3 DNA: TGTGCCAGCTCGCGTACGAGCTCCTACAATGAGCAGTTCTTC. V usage is TRBV6-5 and J usage is TRBJ2-1; D is unclear. Germline CDR1 is MNHEY and CDR2 is SVGAGI. This CDR3 contains 14 residues. With 8 bases removed from V and 0 bases from J, the gap between germline ends came to 11 bases.

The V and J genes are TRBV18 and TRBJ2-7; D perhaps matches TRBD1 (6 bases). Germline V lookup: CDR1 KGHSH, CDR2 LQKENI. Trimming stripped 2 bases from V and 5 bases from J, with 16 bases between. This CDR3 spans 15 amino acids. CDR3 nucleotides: TGTGCCAGCTCACCAAGGGACAACCGTCCCAACGAGCAGTACTTC. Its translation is CASSPRDNRPNEQYF.

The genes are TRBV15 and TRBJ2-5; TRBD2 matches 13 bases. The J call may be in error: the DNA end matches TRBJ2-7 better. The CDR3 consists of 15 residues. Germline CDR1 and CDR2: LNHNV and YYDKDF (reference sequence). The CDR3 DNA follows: TGTGCCACCAGCAGAGGGACTAGCGGGAGCTACGAGCAGTACTTC. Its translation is CATSRGTSGSYEQYF.

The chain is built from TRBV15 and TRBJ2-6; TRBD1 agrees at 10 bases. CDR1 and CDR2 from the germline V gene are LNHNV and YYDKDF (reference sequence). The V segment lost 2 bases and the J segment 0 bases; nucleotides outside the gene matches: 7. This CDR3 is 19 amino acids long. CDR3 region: CATSRQRDRGPSGANVLTF. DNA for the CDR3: TGTGCCACCAGCAGACAACGGGACAGGGGACCCTCTGGGGCCAACGTCCTGACTTTC.

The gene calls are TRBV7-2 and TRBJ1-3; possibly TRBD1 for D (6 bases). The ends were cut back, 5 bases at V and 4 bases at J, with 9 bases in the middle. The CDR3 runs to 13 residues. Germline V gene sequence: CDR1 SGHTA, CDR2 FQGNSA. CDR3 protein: CASSPGTGNTIYF. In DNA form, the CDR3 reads TGTGCCAGCAGCCCCGGGACAGGAAACACCATATATTTT. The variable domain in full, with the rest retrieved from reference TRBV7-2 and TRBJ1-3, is GAGVSQSPSNKVTEKGKDVELRCDPISGHTALYWYRQSLGQGLEFLIYFQGNSAPDKSGLPSDRFSAERTGGSVSTLTIQRTQQEDSAVYLCASSPGTGNTIYFGEGSWLTVV.

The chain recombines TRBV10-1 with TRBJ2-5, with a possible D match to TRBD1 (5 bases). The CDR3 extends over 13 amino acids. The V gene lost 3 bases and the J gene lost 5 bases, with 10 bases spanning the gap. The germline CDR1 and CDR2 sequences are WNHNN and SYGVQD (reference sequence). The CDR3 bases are TGCGCCAGCAGTGACAGGGTTGGGGAGACCCAGTACTTC. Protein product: CASSDRVGETQYF.

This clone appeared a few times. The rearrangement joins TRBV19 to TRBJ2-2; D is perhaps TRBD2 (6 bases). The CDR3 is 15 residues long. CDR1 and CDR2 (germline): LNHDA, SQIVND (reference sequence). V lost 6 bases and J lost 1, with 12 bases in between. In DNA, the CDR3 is TGTGCCAGTAGGCCGGGACTCCAGAACACCGGGGAGCTGTTTTTT. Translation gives CASRPGLQNTGELFF.

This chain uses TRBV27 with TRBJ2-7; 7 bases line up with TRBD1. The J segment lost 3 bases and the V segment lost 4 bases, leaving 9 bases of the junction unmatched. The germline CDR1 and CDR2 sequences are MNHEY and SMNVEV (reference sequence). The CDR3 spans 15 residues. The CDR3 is CASSSPGTERYEQYF. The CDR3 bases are TGTGCCAGCAGTTCTCCCGGGACAGAACGCTACGAGCAGTACTTC.

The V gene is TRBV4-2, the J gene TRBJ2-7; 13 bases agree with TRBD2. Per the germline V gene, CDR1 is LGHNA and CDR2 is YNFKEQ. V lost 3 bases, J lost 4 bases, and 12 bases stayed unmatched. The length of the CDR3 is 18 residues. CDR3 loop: CASSQKVGWGLAGYEQYF. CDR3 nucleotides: TGTGCCAGCAGCCAGAAGGTCGGGTGGGGACTAGCGGGGTACGAGCAGTACTTC.

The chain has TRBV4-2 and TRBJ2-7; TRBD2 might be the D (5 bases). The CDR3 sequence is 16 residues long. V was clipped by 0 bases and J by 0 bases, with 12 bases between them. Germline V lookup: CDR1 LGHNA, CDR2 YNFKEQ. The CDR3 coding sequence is TGTGCCAGCAGCCAAGAAATTGGCGGAGGCTCCTACGAGCAGTACTTC. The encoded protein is CASSQEIGGGSYEQYF.

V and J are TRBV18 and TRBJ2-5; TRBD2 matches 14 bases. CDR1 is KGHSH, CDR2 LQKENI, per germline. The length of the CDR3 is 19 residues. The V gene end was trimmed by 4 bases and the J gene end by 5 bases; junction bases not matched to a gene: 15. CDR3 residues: CASSLATGGLAGVGETQYF. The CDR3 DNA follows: TGTGCCAGCTCACTAGCGACAGGGGGACTAGCGGGAGTTGGCGAGACCCAGTACTTC. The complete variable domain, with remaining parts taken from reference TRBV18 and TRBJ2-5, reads NAGVMQNPRHLVRRRGQEARLRCSPMKGHSHVYWYRQLPEEGLKFMVYLQKENIIDESGMPKERFSAEFPKEGPSILRIQQVVRGDSAAYFCASSLATGGLAGVGETQYFGPGTRLLVL.

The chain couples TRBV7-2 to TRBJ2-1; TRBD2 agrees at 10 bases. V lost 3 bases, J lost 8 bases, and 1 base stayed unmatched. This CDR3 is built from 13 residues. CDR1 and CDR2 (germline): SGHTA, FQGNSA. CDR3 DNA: TGTGCCAGCAGCTTTAGCGGGAGGTATGAGCAGTTCTTC. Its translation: CASSFSGRYEQFF.

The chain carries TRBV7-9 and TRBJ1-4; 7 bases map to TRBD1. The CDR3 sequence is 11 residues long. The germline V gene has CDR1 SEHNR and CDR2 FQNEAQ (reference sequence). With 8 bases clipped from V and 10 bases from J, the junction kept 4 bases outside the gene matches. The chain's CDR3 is CASSGGIKLFF. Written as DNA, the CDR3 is TGTGCCAGCTCAGGGGGGATAAAACTGTTTTTT.